The 3 T cell receptor beta chains below come from one sample, sequenced in a study of blood T cell repertoires in COVID-19 (TCRdb year 2020). The library was built by means of the immunoSEQ multiplex PCR assay. Entries here come from immuneACCESS through TCRdb and include only in-frame sequences with V and J called. Some clones fail to appear in such tables; in the studies checked, an unresolved V gene covers under half of the shortfall, and the cause of the remainder is unknown. The sample table records over 70,000 clones; approximately 89% of these occur just once. The biggest ten clones account for over 4.5% of the sample. Sequenced material: peripheral blood. The receptor source for this set is an elderly man with acute or convalescent COVID-19.

V and J are TRBV5-8 and TRBJ2-3; 15 nucleotides match TRBD2. Germline CDR1 and CDR2: SGHTS and YDEGEE. Unmatched junction bases numbered 5, after V lost 7 bases and J lost 5 bases. The CDR3 is 15 amino acids. CDR3 DNA sequence: TGTGCCAGCGGTGGGACTAGCGGGGGGCTAGATACGCAGTATTTT. This gives the protein CASGGTSGGLDTQYF.

This clone was observed a handful of times. V is TRBV19 and J is TRBJ1-2; 7 bases align to TRBD1. Unmatched junction bases numbered 6, after V lost 6 bases and J lost 5 bases. CDR3 length: 13 residues. Germline V lookup: CDR1 LNHDA, CDR2 SQIVND (reference sequence). The DNA of the CDR3 is TGTGCCAGTAGCAGCACAGGGGAGTATGGCTACACCTTC. Protein: CASSSTGEYGYTF.

The chain carries TRBV21-1 and TRBJ1-3. TRBV21-1 has pseudogene status. The CDR3 length is 15 residues. Here the CDR3 reads CASSLSGRSGNTIYF. CDR3 coding DNA: TGTGCCAGCAGCCTTTCTGGTAGATCTGGAAACACCATATATTTT.